Each of the 12 T cell receptor beta chains below was sequenced from the same sample in a study of blood T cell repertoires in COVID-19 (dated by TCRdb to 2019 to 2021). The library was made by the immunoSEQ multiplex PCR assay. In its TCRdb copy, this immuneACCESS table keeps in-frame sequences only and misses some clones. Where compared with another copy, unresolved V genes explain less than half of these, and the others have no known cause. Recorded for this sample are over 450,000 clones; about 88% of them occurred a single time. The ten largest clones take up 0.7% to 1% of the sample. The sequencing input was peripheral blood. Receptor source: a man aged 18 to 30 with COVID-19, enrolled during active disease.

CDR3 bases: TGTGCCAGCAGCCGACAGGGGGCTGGTTCACCCCTCCACTTT. It yields the protein CASSRQGAGSPLHF. The chain uses TRBV5-4 and TRBJ1-6; 10 bases agree with TRBD1. V was pared by 4 bases and J by 9 bases, with 4 bases of the junction left unmatched. Germline loops: CDR1 SGHNT, CDR2 YYREEE (reference sequence). The CDR3 runs to 14 residues.

The chain employs TRBV19 and TRBJ1-5, with a weak D call TRBD1 (6 bases). Germline loops: CDR1 LNHDA, CDR2 SQIVND (reference sequence). This CDR3 contains 15 residues. Trimming shortened V by 7 bases and J by 5 bases, and 18 bases separated the two germline ends. CDR3 bases: TGTGCCAGTACCCCGGGCAGGGGATCTGATCAGCCCCAGCATTTT. Protein sequence: CASTPGRGSDQPQHF. The variable domain in full, completed from reference TRBV19 and TRBJ1-5, reads DGGITQSPKYLFRKEGQNVTLSCEQNLNHDAMYWYRQDPGQGLRLIYYSQIVNDFQKGDIAEGYSVSREKKESFPLTVTSAQKNPTAFYLCASTPGRGSDQPQHFGDGTRLSIL.

This clone was observed at least ten times. J is TRBJ2-7 and V is TRBV14; 10 bases are shared with TRBD2. The CDR3 totals 13 residues. J gave up 6 bases and V 7 bases, and 6 bases lay outside the gene matches. From germline, CDR1 is SGHDN and CDR2 FVKESK. The CDR3 loop is CASNEASGSEQYF. The CDR3 region has the DNA TGTGCCAGCAATGAGGCTAGCGGGAGCGAGCAGTACTTC. Together with reference TRBV14 and TRBJ2-7, the CDR3 gives the full variable domain: EAGVTQFPSHSVIEKGQTVTLRCDPISGHDNLYWYRRVMGKEIKFLLHFVKESKQDESGMPNNRFLAERTGGTYSTLKVQPAELEDSGVYFCASNEASGSEQYFGPGTRLTVT.

The rearrangement joins TRBV11-2 to TRBJ2-3; possible D gene TRBD1, 6 bases. Trimming took off 5 bases at V and 5 bases at J, with 11 bases between the two ends. In germline, CDR1 is SGHAT, CDR2 FQNNGV. The length of the CDR3 is 13 residues. CDR3 sequence reads: CASSLQGIDTQYF. The CDR3 nucleotides are TGTGCCAGCAGCCTCCAGGGGATAGATACGCAGTATTTT.

The V gene is TRBV7-9, the J gene TRBJ2-5; D is possibly TRBD1 (6 bases). The CDR3 totals 13 residues. CDR1 and CDR2 (germline): SEHNR, FQNEAQ (reference sequence). Trimming took off 4 bases at V and 3 bases at J, with 9 bases between the two ends. The CDR3 bases are TGTGCCAGCAGCTCACCAGGGGAAGAGACCCAGTACTTC. Protein sequence: CASSSPGEETQYF. Together with reference TRBV7-9 and TRBJ2-5, the CDR3 gives the full variable domain: DTGVSQNPRHKITKRGQNVTFRCDPISEHNRLYWYRQTLGQGPEFLTYFQNEAQLEKSRLLSDRFSAERPKGSFSTLEIQRTEQGDSAMYLCASSSPGEETQYFGPGTRLLVL.

The rearrangement links TRBV15 to TRBJ2-2, with TRBD2 identical over 7 bases. The germline V gene encodes CDR1 LNHNV and CDR2 YYDKDF (reference sequence). V gave up 4 bases and J gave up 2 bases; unmatched junction bases: 13. The CDR3 sequence is 18 residues long. In DNA, the CDR3 is TGTGCCACCAGCACCCCTCTAGGCGGGAGCCCCAACACCGGGGAGCTGTTTTTT. Its protein is CATSTPLGGSPNTGELFF.

The chain is built from TRBV5-6 and TRBJ1-5, with 7 bases aligning to TRBD1. With V trimmed by 0 bases and J by 10 bases, 7 bases remained unmatched. The CDR3 runs 14 residues. Germline V gene data show CDR1 as SGHDT and CDR2 as YYEEEE. CDR3 protein: CASSLGAGGQPQHF. CDR3 nucleotide sequence: TGTGCCAGCAGCTTGGGCGCAGGGGGGCAACCCCAGCATTTT. The entire variable domain, with the rest obtained from reference TRBV5-6 and TRBJ1-5, is as follows: DAGVTQSPTHLIKTRGQQVTLRCSPKSGHDTVSWYQQALGQGPQFIFQYYEEEERQRGNFPDRFSGHQFPNYSSELNVNALLLGDSALYLCASSLGAGGQPQHFGDGTRLSIL.

This chain joins TRBV27 and TRBJ2-1, with TRBD1 matching 9 bases. Germline assignment: CDR1 MNHEY and CDR2 SMNVEV (reference sequence). The CDR3 sequence is 16 residues long. With 4 bases clipped from V and 5 bases from J, the junction kept 9 bases outside the gene matches. Written as DNA, the CDR3 is TGTGCCAGCAGTTCCCTCCCGGGACAGGGAGACAATGAGCAGTTCTTC. This gives the protein CASSSLPGQGDNEQFF.

This chain connects TRBV4-1 to TRBJ2-4; 16 bases map to TRBD2. This CDR3 region has 18 residues. Germline-derived CDR1 and CDR2 are MGHRA and YSYEKL. The junction had 3 bases not matched to a gene; V was cut back by 4 bases and J by 0 bases. The DNA for the CDR3 is TGCGCCAGCAGCCCGGGACTAGCGGGAGGGGTAGCCAAAAACATTCAGTACTTC. Protein: CASSPGLAGGVAKNIQYF.

This clone has only a few counts. V and J are TRBV4-1 and TRBJ1-1; D is ambiguous. Germline V CDR1 and CDR2: MGHRA, YSYEKL. V was shortened by 1 base and J by 2 bases, with 5 bases between the two germline ends. CDR3 size: 13 residues. The DNA for the CDR3 is TGCGCCAGCAGCCAAGTAGCTAACACTGAAGCTTTCTTT. Protein: CASSQVANTEAFF.

The J gene is TRBJ1-1, the V gene TRBV7-8; D may be TRBD1 (5 bases). Looked up from germline, CDR1 is SGHVS and CDR2 is FQNEAQ. V was trimmed by 0 bases and J by 4 bases, leaving 15 bases between them. The CDR3 is 16 amino acids. CDR3 nucleotides: TGTGCCAGCAGCTTAGCGCTCCAGGGTAGAGGCACTGAAGCTTTCTTT. It yields the protein CASSLALQGRGTEAFF.

V gene TRBV11-2 combines with J gene TRBJ2-1; 11 bases agree with TRBD2. The CDR3 extends over 17 amino acids. The germline V gene encodes CDR1 SGHAT and CDR2 FQNNGV. Unmatched junction bases numbered 7, after V lost 6 bases and J lost 0 bases. CDR3 DNA: TGTGCCAGCAGACTAACTAGCGGGAGAGGCTCCTACAATGAGCAGTTCTTC. Amino acid sequence: CASRLTSGRGSYNEQFF.